This T cell receptor beta chain was observed in a study of blood T cell repertoires in COVID-19. Study-wide context: The origin of the acute and convalescent COVID-19 samples was the United States, Italy and Spain. In each case, the material was cDNA or gDNA derived from T cells, B-cell-depleted T cells, or PBMCs.

How the authors handled the data: Nucleated cell counts were estimated from reference gene primer amplification. Data came from immunoSEQ multiplex PCR; TCRdb stores just in-frame clones and leaves some out. V and J calls and clone size come straight from that table; D and trimming were deduced from the DNA. The sample shows some 170,000 clones, 82% of them seen only once. The germline V and J ends were trimmed by 6 bases and 0 bases, with 8 bases remaining between them. Germline assignment: CDR1 MDHEN and CDR2 SYDVKM. The CDR3 has 13 residues. The chain is built from TRBV28 and TRBJ2-5; D may be TRBD1 (5 bases). The sequence was collected from a woman between 65 and 79 years old with acute or convalescent COVID-19. Sequencing was performed on peripheral blood. The CDR3 DNA is TGTGCCAGCAGCTGGGGCAACCAAGAGACCCAGTACTTC. Amino acids: CASSWGNQETQYF.